This T cell receptor (beta chain) stems from a study of T cells in Graves' hyperthyroidism and ophthalmopathy. On the study more broadly: Before treatment of any kind, peripheral blood was taken at initial diagnosis.

The study defined stable Graves' hyperthyroidism as no ophthalmopathy progression within 18 months. Hyperthyroidism was newly diagnosed in patients aged 18 to 65 (duration under 2 months). Isolation of PBMCs was performed on 10 ml fresh peripheral blood. This clonotype was counted between two and nine times. There were TCR beta CDR3 regions amplified from RNA transcripts. Using the HTBI primer set, a first-round RT-PCR was run on the TCR CDR3. TCRdb re-derived calls from the multiplex PCR reads in MiXCR, one entry per CDR3 protein. Of 250,000 to 300,000 distinct CDR3 sequences detected, roughly 13% appear once; the ten largest clones hold roughly 8.2%. The CDR3 is made up of 14 amino acids. V was pared by 4 bases and J by 7 bases, with 16 bases between. Germline V lookup: CDR1 MNHEY, CDR2 SVGAGI.

This chain joins TRBV6-5 and TRBJ1-2; no clear D. The clonotype comes from a middle-aged woman with Graves' hyperthyroidism. The source material was blood. CDR3 DNA sequence: TGTGCCAGCAGTTCCCCGGGAGGACGGGGTGGCTACACCTTC. Its translation: CASSSPGGRGGYTF.